The TCR beta chain described here comes from a study of cytomegalovirus exposure and HLA in healthy donors. On the study more broadly: About 85 million unique TCR sequences came from HLA-typed donors in an early release. General study points: Association of a missense DCLRE1C variant with TCR beta V- and J-gene trimming was reported in a later analysis. Judged likely to be a sequencing artifact was a cluster of highly shared sequence variants.

To note about this clone: Its target is unknown.

Use of 60 Vbeta and 13 Jbeta primers characterized the PCR. Produced via immunoSEQ multiplex PCR; TCRdb's table is partial and in-frame only. This table has some 120,000 clones, 75% to 85% appearing once. The CDR3 sequence is 15 residues long. Trimming took off 2 bases at V and 2 bases at J, with 12 bases between the two ends. Germline values: CDR1 KGHSH, CDR2 LQKENI. This chain uses TRBV18 with TRBJ1-1; weak D call: TRBD1 (5 bases). Sequencing used PBMCs. The source of this sequence is a male donor in good health and CMV-seronegative. The CDR3, as DNA: TGTGCCAGCTCACCATTACCGACAGATAACACTGAAGCTTTCTTT. Translated: CASSPLPTDNTEAFF. The variable domain in full, completed from reference TRBV18 and TRBJ1-1, reads NAGVMQNPRHLVRRRGQEARLRCSPMKGHSHVYWYRQLPEEGLKFMVYLQKENIIDESGMPKERFSAEFPKEGPSILRIQQVVRGDSAAYFCASSPLPTDNTEAFFGQGTRLTVV.